Listed below are T cell receptor beta chains from one sample, sequenced in a study of molecular identifiers for immune sequencing clone quantification. TCRdb reanalysed the PCR reads using MiXCR and keeps one entry per CDR3 protein. The table includes some 580,000 distinct CDR3 sequences, 25% detected once. The sample comprised naive CD8+ T cells from blood, with Jurkat cell RNA spiked in. The receptors stem from a human donor in good health. Some libraries in this study had Jurkat cell RNA spiked in. Each CDR3 is given without its conserved first and last residue. The listing skips clone size in some rows; elsewhere it reads once, few, many or a size class.

CDR3 protein: ASSFTSRYRSYNEQF; clone size: .; V gene: TRBV27
CDR3 protein: ASSLGLENTEAF; clone size: .; V gene: TRBV13
CDR3 protein: ASSLVAGASYEQY; clone size: many; V gene: TRBV5-1
CDR3 protein: ASSPGFTSYNEQF; clone size: few; V gene: TRBV13
CDR3 protein: AWSLPSGNQPQH; clone size: few; V gene: TRBV30
CDR3 protein: ASGLGQTYGYT; clone size: many; V gene: TRBV12-5
CDR3 protein: ASTTSGGARETQY; clone size: many; V gene: TRBV12-3/TRBV12-4
CDR3 protein: ASSIRGGAKSEAF; clone size: few; V gene: TRBV9
CDR3 protein: ASRNLGTGDEQF; clone size: few; V gene: TRBV12-3/TRBV12-4
CDR3 protein: ASSWSVAETQY; clone size: many; V gene: TRBV5-1
CDR3 protein: VSSWDGPSYEQY; clone size: once; V gene: TRBV28
CDR3 protein: ASIVSPSYNEQF; clone size: .; V gene: TRBV6-1
CDR3 protein: ATSRVPNTGELF; clone size: .; V gene: TRBV15
CDR3 protein: ASSPSTGAVYEQY; clone size: few; V gene: TRBV7-9
CDR3 protein: ASSPSRQVHNQPQH; clone size: .; V gene: TRBV5-8
CDR3 protein: ASSQDRTGWYEQY; clone size: few; V gene: TRBV4-3
CDR3 protein: ASSRSLGLETQY; clone size: .; V gene: TRBV13
CDR3 protein: ASSHSQGGETQY; clone size: few; V gene: TRBV4-3
CDR3 protein: ASSYLSATDTQY; clone size: many; V gene: TRBV6-2/TRBV6-3
CDR3 protein: ASSQSDSGDTDTQY; clone size: many; V gene: TRBV23-1
CDR3 protein: ASSPPSSLYEQY; clone size: .; V gene: TRBV18
CDR3 protein: ASSHGTSYEQY; clone size: many; V gene: TRBV25-1
CDR3 protein: ASSPTGGAPEAF; clone size: few; V gene: TRBV5-1
CDR3 protein: ASSLGAGSTDTRY; clone size: few; V gene: TRBV27
CDR3 protein: ASSQVGARVITDTQY; clone size: .; V gene: TRBV4-1
CDR3 protein: ASSPGTPEVKEW; clone size: many; V gene: TRBV13
CDR3 protein: AIRPGATDTQY; clone size: .; V gene: TRBV24-1
CDR3 protein: ASSLPVPGQGMYHTGELF; clone size: .; V gene: TRBV4-1
CDR3 protein: ASTHAWSGTEAF; clone size: many; V gene: TRBV7-9
CDR3 protein: ASSHTGETEAF; clone size: few; V gene: TRBV5-4
CDR3 protein: ASSQPGQGVAPQH; clone size: few; V gene: TRBV4-1
CDR3 protein: ASSADGTTETQY; clone size: few; V gene: TRBV9
CDR3 protein: ASSKELPGDTGELF; clone size: .; V gene: TRBV21-1
CDR3 protein: ASSPGLGTETYEQY; clone size: .; V gene: TRBV18
CDR3 protein: ASRYENMNTEAF; clone size: many; V gene: TRBV5-1
CDR3 protein: ASSSRGQGAIGYT; clone size: once; V gene: TRBV6-5
CDR3 protein: ASRGPGGAKNIQY; clone size: many; V gene: TRBV11-2
CDR3 protein: SARGRDTDTEAF; clone size: few; V gene: TRBV20-1
CDR3 protein: ASSGTGLAGEDGELF; clone size: few; V gene: TRBV6-5
CDR3 protein: ASSLTGVFSNQPQH; clone size: many; V gene: TRBV12-3/TRBV12-4
CDR3 protein: ASRLSGGLQETQY; clone size: few; V gene: TRBV6-2/TRBV6-3
CDR3 protein: ASSERSGTGYEQY; clone size: many; V gene: TRBV7-9
CDR3 protein: ASSLYGQGSRETQY; clone size: many; V gene: TRBV28
CDR3 protein: ASSYGVDYEQY; clone size: many; V gene: TRBV6-2/TRBV6-3
CDR3 protein: ASSHPRPSLQMNTEAF; clone size: many; V gene: TRBV4-1
CDR3 protein: ASSPLSRGPSLTGTQY; clone size: few; V gene: TRBV4-1
CDR3 protein: ASSFTGDRGHEQY; clone size: few; V gene: TRBV7-9
CDR3 protein: ASSIVLAYEQY; clone size: .; V gene: TRBV19
CDR3 protein: ASTFPSGGATGELF; clone size: few; V gene: TRBV11-2
CDR3 protein: ASTGTGELF; clone size: many; V gene: TRBV19
CDR3 protein: ASGTLAGGPEQF; clone size: .; V gene: TRBV27
CDR3 protein: ASSLGAGYGYT; clone size: few; V gene: TRBV27